These 18 T cell receptor beta chains were all obtained from the same sample, sequenced in a study of CXCR3-negative and CXCR3-positive naive CD8 T cells. Carrying UMI labels, the TRB cDNA libraries were prepared through 5' RACE. TCRdb reprocessed the 5' RACE reads and keeps a single row for each CDR3 protein, giving no DNA. The table for this sample gives over 80,000 distinct CDR3 sequences. The sample comprised naive CXCR3- CD8+ T cells from blood. Stated subset: CD45RO-CCR7+CD27+CD95- naive CD8+ T cells lacking CXCR3 (TNR3-). These receptors were collected from a human donor in good health. Some clones in this sample may be carry-over from other donors' samples.

This chain joins TRBV7-9 and TRBJ2-5. Germline V CDR1 and CDR2: SEHNR, FQNEAQ (reference sequence). The CDR3 is made up of 13 amino acids. The CDR3 here is CASSPALTETQYF.

V and J are TRBV7-9 and TRBJ1-1; without DNA, the TCRdb call of TRBD1 cannot be checked. This CDR3 comprises 14 residues. Germline values: CDR1 SEHNR, CDR2 FQNEAQ (reference sequence). CDR3 loop: CASSLIQGNTEAFF.

The chain links TRBV7-9 to TRBJ2-7. Germline V gene data show CDR1 as SEHNR and CDR2 as FQNEAQ (reference sequence). This CDR3 contains 12 residues. The CDR3 here is CASSLIGSEQYF.

The V gene is TRBV7-9, the J gene TRBJ2-1. Germline CDR1 SEHNR, CDR2 FQNEAQ (reference sequence). CDR3 length: 13 amino acids. The CDR3: CASSLTEDNEQFF.

The chain links TRBV28 to TRBJ2-7; the D call of TRBD1 rests on TCRdb alone, since no DNA is present to check it. Germline assignment: CDR1 MDHEN and CDR2 SYDVKM. There are 14 residues in the CDR3. CDR3 residues: CASSFIAGKGEQYF.

V is TRBV5-1 and J is TRBJ2-7; the D call from TCRdb, TRBD1, cannot be confirmed without DNA. The CDR3 is made up of 14 amino acids. Per germline, CDR1 SGHRS and CDR2 YFSETQ. CDR3 sequence: CASSLGGESYEQYF.

The J gene is TRBJ1-1, the V gene TRBV12-3 or TRBV12-4; TCRdb lists TRBD1, though no DNA is available to test this call. The length of the CDR3 is 13 residues. This CDR3 is CASMRALDSEAFF.

J is TRBJ2-3 and V is TRBV2. This CDR3 is 17 amino acids long. CDR1 is SNHLY, CDR2 FYNNEI, per germline. The CDR3 here is CASSEALWGISTDTQYF.

V gene TRBV12-3 or TRBV12-4 combines with J gene TRBJ2-7; with no DNA, the TCRdb D assignment of TRBD1 cannot be verified. This CDR3 is 13 amino acids long. Here the CDR3 reads CASSAGPLYEQYF.

The chain joins TRBV29-1 to TRBJ1-2. This CDR3 has 11 amino acids. CDR1 and CDR2 from the germline V gene are SQVTM and ANQGSEA. The CDR3 loop reads CSVESGLGYTF.

J is TRBJ2-3 and V is TRBV12-3 or TRBV12-4; absent DNA, TCRdb's TRBD2 call cannot be checked. There are 15 residues in the CDR3. The CDR3 loop reads CASSRLAGAEDTQYF.

This chain connects TRBV29-1 to TRBJ2-5; TCRdb's D gene call, TRBD2, goes unchecked for lack of DNA. Germline CDR1 and CDR2: SQVTM and ANQGSEA. This CDR3 contains 17 residues. The CDR3 here is CSVEGYRDLEGEETQYF.

This chain uses TRBV7-9 with TRBJ2-3; the TCRdb call, TRBD1, lacks DNA for checking. The germline CDR1 and CDR2 sequences are SEHNR and FQNEAQ (reference sequence). This CDR3 region has 15 residues. The CDR3 loop is CASSPGRGSTDTQYF.

The chain is built from TRBV2 and TRBJ1-3. CDR3 length: 16 amino acids. From germline, CDR1 is SNHLY and CDR2 FYNNEI. The CDR3 spells CASQMTGWNSGNTIYF. The full variable domain, completed using reference TRBV2 and TRBJ1-3, is EPEVTQTPSHQVTQMGQEVILRCVPISNHLYFYWYRQILGQKVEFLVSFYNNEISEKSEIFDDQFSVERPDGSNFTLKIRSTKLEDSAMYFCASQMTGWNSGNTIYFGEGSWLTVV.

The V and J genes are TRBV28 and TRBJ1-1; the D call from TCRdb, TRBD1, cannot be confirmed without DNA. CDR3 size: 16 residues. Germline V CDR1 and CDR2: MDHEN, SYDVKM. The CDR3: CASSLRGGGGHTEAFF.

The CDR3 loop is CAISEPRLAGEQYF. The V and J genes are TRBV10-3 and TRBJ2-7; TCRdb gives TRBD2 as the D gene, but with no DNA this cannot be confirmed. From germline, CDR1 is ENHRY and CDR2 SYGVKD. This CDR3 spans 14 amino acids.

The chain carries TRBV28 and TRBJ2-5; TCRdb outputs TRBD1, but without DNA this stays unchecked. The CDR3 covers 15 residues. Germline CDR1 is MDHEN and CDR2 is SYDVKM. CDR3 loop: CASRGWTGFQETQYF.

V usage is TRBV5-5 and J usage is TRBJ1-5. The CDR3 is made up of 14 amino acids. Germline-derived CDR1 and CDR2 are SGHKS and YYEKEE (reference sequence). CDR3 residues: CASSLGTLNQPQHF.